This TCR beta chain originates from a study of shared clonotypes between healthy human individuals. In the study overall: Three men and a couple of women, aged 18 to 49, were donors. Whole-study results and caveats: It was anticipated that sequencing depth would influence how many clonotypes donors shared.

Comments on this clone: What it binds is not known.

It was about 210 ng DNA, approximately 30,000 T cell genomes, that sorted-subset replicate PCRs used. In the source study's methods: From ImmunoSEQ came sequences covering only the junction and carrying no quality scores, so filtering differed. Profiling relied on immunoSEQ multiplex PCR, and the TCRdb table lists in-frame clones only, not all of them. The DNA was the basis for D and trimming; V, J and clone size are from that table. The sample yields over a million clones, 95% to 97% seen once. Deletions cut 3 bases from V and 2 bases from J, with 8 bases between. This CDR3 comprises 15 residues. The germline gives CDR1 MNHEY, CDR2 SMNVEV (reference sequence).

The V call is TRBV27, the J call TRBJ2-6; D not certain. Sequenced material: naive CD4+ T cells sorted from blood. Subset meaning: CD45RA+ positively selected. The source of this sequence is a young man in good health. CDR3 protein: CASSFLVAGANVLTF. The CDR3 DNA reads as TGTGCCAGCAGTTTCCTGGTGGCTGGGGCCAACGTCCTGACTTTC.